This TCR beta chain was identified during a study of cytomegalovirus exposure and HLA in healthy donors. Broader study findings: A missense variant in DCLRE1C was later tied to TCR beta V- and J-gene trimming.

The PCR used 60 Vbeta and 13 Jbeta primers. TCRdb's table, derived via immunoSEQ multiplex PCR, lists solely in-frame clones and lacks some. The top ten hold less than 2% of the sample, which has some 200,000 clones, around 75% seen once. Germline assignment: CDR1 MNHNY and CDR2 SVGAGI (reference sequence). CDR3 length equals 14 residues. As concerns this clone: The antigen is undetermined.

This chain uses TRBV6-6 with TRBJ2-5; TRBD1 aligns across 7 bases. The DNA end is a closer match to TRBJ2-7, so the J assignment may be wrong. The sample consisted of PBMCs. The sequence was collected from a woman younger than 45 in good health and CMV-seronegative. Written as DNA, the CDR3 is TGTGCCAGCAGTACCCGGGACAGATACTACGAGCAGTACTTC. This gives the protein CASSTRDRYYEQYF.